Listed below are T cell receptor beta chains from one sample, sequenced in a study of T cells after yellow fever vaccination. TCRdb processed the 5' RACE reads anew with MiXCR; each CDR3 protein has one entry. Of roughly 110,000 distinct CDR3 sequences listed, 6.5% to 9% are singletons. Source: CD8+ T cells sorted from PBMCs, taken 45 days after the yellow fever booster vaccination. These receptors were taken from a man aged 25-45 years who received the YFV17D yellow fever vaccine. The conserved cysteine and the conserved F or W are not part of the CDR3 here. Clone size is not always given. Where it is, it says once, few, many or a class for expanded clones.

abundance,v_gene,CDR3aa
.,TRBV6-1,ASSPISGGTDTQY
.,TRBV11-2,ASSPFLRRAPTGELF
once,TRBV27,ASSLGQGYYEQF
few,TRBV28,ASSPIGTINEQF
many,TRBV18,ASSPLSNGGTSGRENEQF
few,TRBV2,ASSDLLGTGNTDTQY
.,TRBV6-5,ASSKGQVGYT
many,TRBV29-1,SGRRGLNTGELF
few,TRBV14,ASSHLAGFSYNEQF
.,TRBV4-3,ASSPQGAGEKLF
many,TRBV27,ASSRNGPYNEQF
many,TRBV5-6,ASSLQGSYNEQF
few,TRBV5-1,ASSLAGATEAF
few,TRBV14,ASSQGQGTEAF
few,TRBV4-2,ASSQEGLAGVITYEQY
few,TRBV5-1,ASRLAGSYEQY
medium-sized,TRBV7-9,ASSLVRVNYNEQF
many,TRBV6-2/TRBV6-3,ASIYEVTGELF
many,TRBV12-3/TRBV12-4,ASSFLGLNTEAF
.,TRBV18,ASSPNRPNEQF
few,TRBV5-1,ASSLLRGGDTEAF
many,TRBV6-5,ASSYSSTGELF
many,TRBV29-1,SAPGLVADTQY
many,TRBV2,ASRAGTSGLGEQY
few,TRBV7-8,ASSLAKMRLAGIYEQY
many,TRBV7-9,ASSPPSGDGWFGEQY
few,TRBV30,AWSWGGSNEQF
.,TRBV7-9,AIWTGGVEQF
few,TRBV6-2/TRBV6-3,ASSHEVGRATNYEQY
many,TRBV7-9,ASSGRWEQY
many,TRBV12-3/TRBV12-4,ASSLIGFSGNTIY
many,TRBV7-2,ASSAIGLEGNIQY
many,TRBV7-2,ASSLRGPSGNTIY
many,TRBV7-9,ASRDRPLSSGNTIY
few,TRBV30,AWSYRQLDWGADTQY
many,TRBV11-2,ASSFGVWGSGSPTYEQY
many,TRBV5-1,ASSTPGYEQF
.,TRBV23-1,ASIRRREASRGNTGELF
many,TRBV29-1,SVEDLAGQETQY
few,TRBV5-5,ASSLLRDGANDEQF